This record covers a single TCR beta chain. Which antigen it targets is not known. No quality values exist for individual bases; no much larger clone is one base distant. The label giving this sample's time point can be read as: blood 2 weeks post-SBRT. The treatment or condition label for this specimen denotes: 15 Gy SBRT to primary tumor, nephrectomy 4 weeks later. To follow tumor-enriched clonotypes, peripheral blood was collected serially from radiation-treated patients at baseline and again at 2 weeks and 4 weeks after SBRT. Every patient had renal cell carcinoma of clear cell pathology. Genomic DNA for TCR sequencing was prepared using the QIAamp DNA Blood Mini Kit (Qiagen). Only samples passing all quality control checks were included in the analyses. This record comes from a study of radiation and T cells in renal cell carcinoma (dated by TCRdb to about 2020). A note on the overall study: The samples were obtained from a clinical trial, where primary renal cell carcinomas were treated with 15 Gy stereotactic body radiation therapy and then removed by nephrectomy 4 weeks afterward. A total of 4 million to 5 million unique CDR3 nucleotide sequences, encoding 2.5 million to 3 million unique CDR3 amino acid sequences, were found across all 50 or so samples. A total of roughly 53 samples underwent TCR beta sequencing, made up of some 26 tumors and some 27 peripheral blood samples.

Beyond this particular receptor, the publication reports: Changes in the blood repertoire were not tracked past 4 weeks after treatment. The single-armed trial design could not address effects of radiation dose or scheduling on the TCR repertoire. Because pretreatment tumor biopsies were not available, the baseline intratumoral presence of clonotypes could not be determined. Top tumor clonotypes rose in blood from baseline to 2 weeks post-radiation, then contracted by 4 weeks, suggesting transient expansion of tumor-resident clones.

CDR1 and CDR2 are read off the germline V gene as SGHRS and YFSETQ. The CDR3 measures 14 amino acids from cysteine to phenylalanine. The CDR3 DNA has 42 bases and is translated from base 1. Trimming takes 4 bases from V and 5 bases from J, and the germline ends sit 14 bases apart. TCR beta libraries were generated from genomic DNA with the immunoSEQ kit, following the manufacturer's recommendations. For library preparation, a first multiplex PCR was performed with proprietary primers, followed by a second PCR in which unique barcodes were added, and bead cleanups were performed after each round. A positive control reaction and a negative control reaction, both provided in the kit, were run with every batch of samples. The final libraries underwent checking on an Agilent 4200 TapeStation D1000 ScreenTape, volumetric pooling, and quantification by qPCR. An Illumina NextSeq500 fitted with a MidOutput 150-cycle cartridge performed the sequencing, running 156 Read1 cycles and 15 Index1 cycles with the kit's custom primers. The pooled library was loaded at roughly 1 pM with approximately 20% PhiX control spiked in. Under the source paper's analysis protocol: Vendor-processed data were analyzed in R, with a clonotype defined as all T cells sharing the same CDR3 nucleotide sequence. For clone abundance analyses, frequencies were normalized to the 10,000 most abundant clones in each sample. Public T cell clones, which averaged fewer than five per sample, were removed prior to analysis. Tumor-enriched clonotypes and baseline blood-enriched clonotypes were defined as those with an abundance difference of at least 32-fold between compartments. A beta-binomial differential abundance model was applied to find clonotypes that expanded or contracted between blood time points. Tumor-blood repertoire similarity was measured with the Baroni-Urbani and Buser coefficient, and group comparisons used two-tailed Wilcoxon tests in R. This immuneACCESS table, as held by TCRdb, lists in-frame sequences with V and J called but not all clones. Of the missing ones, under half trace to an unresolved V gene in checked studies; the others have no known cause. The V and J calls and the clone size are those of that table, but D and trimming were determined from the DNA. The table for this sample lists about 130,000 clones; 88% of them were counted only once. The ten largest make up 5.8% of the sample.

The sample here was blood, taken from a patient whose treatment included radiotherapy and nephrectomy. The receptor comes from a woman in her sixties or seventies with renal cell carcinoma. The rearranged segments are TRBV5-1 and TRBJ2-3; the D gene is perhaps TRBD2, on 5 matching bases. The nucleotide sequence is TGCGCCAGCAGCAGCGGCCGTTTGGGAGATACGCAGTATTTT. It translates to CASSSGRLGDTQYF. The full variable domain, completed from the reference TRBV5-1 and TRBJ2-3 proteins outside the CDR3, reads KAGVTQTPRYLIKTRGQQVTLSCSPISGHRSVSWYQQTPGQGLQFLFEYFSETQRNKGNFPGRFSGRQFSNSRSEMNVSTLELGDSALYLCASSSGRLGDTQYFGPGTRLTVL.